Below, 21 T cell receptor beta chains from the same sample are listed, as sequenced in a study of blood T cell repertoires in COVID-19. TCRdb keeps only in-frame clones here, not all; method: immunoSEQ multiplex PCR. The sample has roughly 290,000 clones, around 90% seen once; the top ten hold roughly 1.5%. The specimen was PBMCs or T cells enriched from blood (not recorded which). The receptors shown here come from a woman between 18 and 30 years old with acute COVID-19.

CDR3 in amino acids: CATSSPSGRGNEQFF. The CDR3 DNA reads TGTGCCACCAGCAGTCCTAGCGGGAGGGGGAATGAGCAGTTCTTC. The J gene is TRBJ2-1, the V gene TRBV15, with 12 nucleotides matching TRBD2. Germline V gene data show CDR1 as LNHNV and CDR2 as YYDKDF (reference sequence). The J segment lost 7 bases and the V segment lost 3 bases, leaving 4 bases of the junction unmatched. This CDR3 comprises 15 residues.

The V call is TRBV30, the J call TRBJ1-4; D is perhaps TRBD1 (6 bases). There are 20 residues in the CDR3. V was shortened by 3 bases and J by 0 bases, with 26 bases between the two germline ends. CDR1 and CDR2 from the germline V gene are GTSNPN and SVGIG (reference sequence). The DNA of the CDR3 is TGTGCCTGGAGCCGGCCTAAGGGGGTTGGGTCGTTGGCAACTAATGAAAAACTGTTTTTT. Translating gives CAWSRPKGVGSLATNEKLFF.

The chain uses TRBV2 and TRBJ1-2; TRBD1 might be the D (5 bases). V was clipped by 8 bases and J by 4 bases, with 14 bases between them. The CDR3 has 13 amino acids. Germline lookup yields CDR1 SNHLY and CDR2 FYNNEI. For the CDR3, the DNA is TGTGCCAGCGTGGGACTTAAACTCTATGGCTACACCTTC. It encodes CASVGLKLYGYTF.

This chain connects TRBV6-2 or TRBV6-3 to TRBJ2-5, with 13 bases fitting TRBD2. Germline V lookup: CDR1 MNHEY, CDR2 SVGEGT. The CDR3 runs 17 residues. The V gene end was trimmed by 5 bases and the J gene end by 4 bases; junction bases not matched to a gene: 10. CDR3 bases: TGTGCCAGCAGTGGACTAGCGGGAGTAAAGTGGGGAGAGACCCAGTACTTC. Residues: CASSGLAGVKWGETQYF.

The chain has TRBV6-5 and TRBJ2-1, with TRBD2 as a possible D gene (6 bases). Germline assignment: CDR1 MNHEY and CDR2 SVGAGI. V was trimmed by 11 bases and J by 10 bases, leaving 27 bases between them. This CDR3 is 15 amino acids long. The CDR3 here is CAQRLVRGGNREQFF. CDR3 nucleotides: TGTGCCCAAAGGCTGGTCCGGGGAGGCAATAGGGAGCAGTTCTTC.

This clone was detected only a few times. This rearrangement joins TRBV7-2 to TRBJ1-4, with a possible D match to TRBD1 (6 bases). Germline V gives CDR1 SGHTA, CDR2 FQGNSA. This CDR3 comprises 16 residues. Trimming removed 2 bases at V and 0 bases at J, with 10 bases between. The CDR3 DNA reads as TGTGCCAGCAGCTTACCAACAGGGTCAACTAATGAAAAACTGTTTTTT. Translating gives CASSLPTGSTNEKLFF.

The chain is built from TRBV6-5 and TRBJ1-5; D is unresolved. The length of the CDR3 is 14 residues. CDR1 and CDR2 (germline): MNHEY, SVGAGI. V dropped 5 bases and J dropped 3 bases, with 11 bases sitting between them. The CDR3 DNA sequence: TGTGCCAGCAGTCCCCGGGGTTTCAATCAGCCCCAGCATTTT. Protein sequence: CASSPRGFNQPQHF.

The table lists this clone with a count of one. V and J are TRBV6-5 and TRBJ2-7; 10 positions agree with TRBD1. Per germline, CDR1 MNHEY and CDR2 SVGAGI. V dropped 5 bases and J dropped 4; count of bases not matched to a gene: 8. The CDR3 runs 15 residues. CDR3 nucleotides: TGTGCCAGCAGTCGTTCCGGGACAGGGGTTTACGAGCAGTACTTC. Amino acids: CASSRSGTGVYEQYF.

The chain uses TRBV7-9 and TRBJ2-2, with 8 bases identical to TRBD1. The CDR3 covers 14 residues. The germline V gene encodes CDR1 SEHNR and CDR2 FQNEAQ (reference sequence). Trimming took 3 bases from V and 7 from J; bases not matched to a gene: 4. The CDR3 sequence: CASSLGRGRGELFF. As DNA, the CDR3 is TGTGCCAGCAGCTTGGGCAGGGGGCGCGGGGAGCTGTTTTTT.

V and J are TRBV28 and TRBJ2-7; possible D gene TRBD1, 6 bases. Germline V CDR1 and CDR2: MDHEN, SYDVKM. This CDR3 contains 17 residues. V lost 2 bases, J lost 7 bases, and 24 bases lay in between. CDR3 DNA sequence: TGTGCCAGCAGTTTAAAGCGCGTCAGGGGCGCCCTACGGGAGCAGTACTTC. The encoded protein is CASSLKRVRGALREQYF. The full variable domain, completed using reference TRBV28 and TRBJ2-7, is DVKVTQSSRYLVKRTGEKVFLECVQDMDHENMFWYRQDPGLGLRLIYFSYDVKMKEKGDIPEGYSVSREKKERFSLILESASTNQTSMYLCASSLKRVRGALREQYFGPGTRLTVT.

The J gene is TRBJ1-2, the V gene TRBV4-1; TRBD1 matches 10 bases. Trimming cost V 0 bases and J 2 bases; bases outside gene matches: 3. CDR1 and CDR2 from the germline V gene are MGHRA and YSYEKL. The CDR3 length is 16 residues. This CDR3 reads CASSQDQDRGNYGYTF. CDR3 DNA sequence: TGCGCCAGCAGCCAAGATCAGGACAGGGGGAACTATGGCTACACCTTC.

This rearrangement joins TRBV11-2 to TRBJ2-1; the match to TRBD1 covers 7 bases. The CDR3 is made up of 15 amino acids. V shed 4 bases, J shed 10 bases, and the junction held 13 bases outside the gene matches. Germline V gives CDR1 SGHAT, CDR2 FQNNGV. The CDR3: CASSSYGVWDSEQFF. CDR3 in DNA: TGTGCCAGCAGCTCCTATGGGGTCTGGGACAGCGAGCAGTTCTTC.

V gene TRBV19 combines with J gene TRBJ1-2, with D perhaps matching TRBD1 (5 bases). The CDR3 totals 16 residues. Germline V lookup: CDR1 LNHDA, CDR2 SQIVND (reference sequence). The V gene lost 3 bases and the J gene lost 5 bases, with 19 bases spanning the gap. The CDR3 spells CASSITLAPGRYGYTF. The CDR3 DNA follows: TGTGCCAGTAGTATTACTCTCGCCCCAGGGAGGTATGGCTACACCTTC.

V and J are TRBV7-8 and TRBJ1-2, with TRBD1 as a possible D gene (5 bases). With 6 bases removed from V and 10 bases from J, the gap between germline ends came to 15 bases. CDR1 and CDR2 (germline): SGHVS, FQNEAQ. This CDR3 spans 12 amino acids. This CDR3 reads CASSETTGAYTF. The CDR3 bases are TGTGCCAGCAGTGAAACTACAGGCGCCTACACCTTC.

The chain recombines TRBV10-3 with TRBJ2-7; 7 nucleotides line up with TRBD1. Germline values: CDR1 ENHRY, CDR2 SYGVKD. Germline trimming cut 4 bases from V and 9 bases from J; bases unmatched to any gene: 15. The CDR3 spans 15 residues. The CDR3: CAISAPRTGMGMQYF. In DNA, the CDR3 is TGTGCCATCAGTGCGCCCCGGACAGGTATGGGGATGCAGTACTTC.

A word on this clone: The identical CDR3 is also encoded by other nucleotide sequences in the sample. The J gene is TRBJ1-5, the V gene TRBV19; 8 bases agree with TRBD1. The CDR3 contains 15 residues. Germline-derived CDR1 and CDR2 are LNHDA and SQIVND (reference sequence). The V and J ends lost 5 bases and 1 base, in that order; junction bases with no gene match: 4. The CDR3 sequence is CASSPGQGSNQPQHF. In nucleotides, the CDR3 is TGTGCCAGTAGTCCCGGACAGGGAAGCAATCAGCCCCAGCATTTT.

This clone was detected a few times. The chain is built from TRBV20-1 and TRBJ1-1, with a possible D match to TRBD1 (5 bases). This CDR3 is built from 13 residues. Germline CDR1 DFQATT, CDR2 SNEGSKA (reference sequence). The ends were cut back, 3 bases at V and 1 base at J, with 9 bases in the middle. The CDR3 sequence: CSASSGRNTEAFF. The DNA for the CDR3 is TGCAGTGCTAGTTCAGGGCGGAACACTGAAGCTTTCTTT.

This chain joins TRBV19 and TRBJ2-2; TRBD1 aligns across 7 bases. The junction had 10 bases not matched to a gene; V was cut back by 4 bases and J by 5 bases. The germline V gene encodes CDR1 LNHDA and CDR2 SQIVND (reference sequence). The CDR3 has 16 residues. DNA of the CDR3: TGTGCCAGTAGTAGTGCAGGGGGAATACTAACCGGGGAGCTGTTTTTT. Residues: CASSSAGGILTGELFF.

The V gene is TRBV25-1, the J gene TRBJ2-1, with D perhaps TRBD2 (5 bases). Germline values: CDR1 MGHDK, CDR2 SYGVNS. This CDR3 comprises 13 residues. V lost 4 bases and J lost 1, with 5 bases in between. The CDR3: CASSGGSYNEQFF. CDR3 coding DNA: TGTGCCAGCAGTGGAGGGTCCTACAATGAGCAGTTCTTC.

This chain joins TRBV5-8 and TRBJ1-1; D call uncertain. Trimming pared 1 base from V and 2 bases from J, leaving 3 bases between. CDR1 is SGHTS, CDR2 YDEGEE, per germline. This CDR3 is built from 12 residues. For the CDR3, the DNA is TGTGCCAGCAGCTTGCTCAACACTGAAGCTTTCTTT. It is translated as CASSLLNTEAFF.

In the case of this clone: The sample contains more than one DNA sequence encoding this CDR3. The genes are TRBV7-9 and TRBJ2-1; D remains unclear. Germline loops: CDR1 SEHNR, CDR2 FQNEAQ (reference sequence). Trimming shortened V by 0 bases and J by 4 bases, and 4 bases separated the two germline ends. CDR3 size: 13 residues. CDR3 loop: CASSLALYNEQFF. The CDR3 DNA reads TGTGCCAGCAGCTTAGCCCTTTACAATGAGCAGTTCTTC.